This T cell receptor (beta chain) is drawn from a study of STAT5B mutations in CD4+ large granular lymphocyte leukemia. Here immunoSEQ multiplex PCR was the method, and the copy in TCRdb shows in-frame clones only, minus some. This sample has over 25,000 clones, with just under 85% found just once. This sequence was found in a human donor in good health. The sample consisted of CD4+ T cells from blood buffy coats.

The CDR3 DNA reads TGTGCCAGCAGTCCAGGGGTGGATACGCAGTATTTT. This codes for CASSPGVDTQYF. The chain uses TRBV5-4 and TRBJ2-3; maybe TRBD1 (6 bases). The length of the CDR3 is 12 residues. Germline V gene data show CDR1 as SGHNT and CDR2 as YYREEE (reference sequence). V was trimmed by 5 bases and J by 6 bases, leaving 10 bases between them.